This T cell receptor (beta chain) is drawn from a study of T cell changes during pregnancy in multiple sclerosis. The V and J ends lost 4 bases and 4 bases respectively, with 20 bases between them. Germline loops: CDR1 SGDLS, CDR2 YYNGEE. The CDR3 is 16 residues long. Produced via immunoSEQ multiplex PCR; TCRdb's table is partial and in-frame only. The sample includes roughly 89,000 clones, 85% to 95% seen only once; the top ten take around 2.2%. The receptor was isolated from a female donor with multiple sclerosis, enrolled in a pregnancy study. The sequenced sample was peripheral blood, obtained in the third trimester of pregnancy. V and J are TRBV9 and TRBJ1-1; D perhaps matches TRBD1 (6 bases). The CDR3 DNA sequence: TGTGCCAGCAGCCTCCGTAGGGGTACAGGGATCACTGAAGCTTTCTTT. Encoded protein: CASSLRRGTGITEAFF.